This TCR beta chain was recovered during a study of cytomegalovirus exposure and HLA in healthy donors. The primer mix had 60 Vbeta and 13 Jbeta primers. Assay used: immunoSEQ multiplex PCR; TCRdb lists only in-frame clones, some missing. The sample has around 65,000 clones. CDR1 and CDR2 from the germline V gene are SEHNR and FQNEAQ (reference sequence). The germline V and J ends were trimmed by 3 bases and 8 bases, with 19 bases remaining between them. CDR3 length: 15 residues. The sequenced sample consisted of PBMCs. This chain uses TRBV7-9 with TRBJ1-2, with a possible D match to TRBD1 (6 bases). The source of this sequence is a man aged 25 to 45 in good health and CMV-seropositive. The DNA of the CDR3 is TGTGCCAGCAGCTTTATCCAGGGGAATGGGGACGGCTACACCTTC. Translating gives CASSFIQGNGDGYTF.